A single sample is the source of the 27 T cell receptor beta chains below, sequenced in a study of early T cells in non-severe SARS-CoV-2 infection listed by TCRdb under 2021. The library was prepared using 5' RACE. Sequencing was performed on a NextSeq 500. TCRdb handled the public reads itself, with Q25 trimming in fastp and clone calling in MiXCR, and kept productive beta chains. Each CDR3 protein appears once, grouped with its most common genes and DNA. This sample is represented by some 39,000 distinct CDR3 sequences; almost 7.5% of them were singletons. In total, the top ten clones hold 8.3% of the sample. What was sequenced was whole blood. These TCRs come from an adult who was a healthcare worker with PCR-confirmed SARS-CoV-2 infection or an uninfected control (not recorded which).

This chain's CDR3 is CASSYQDRPKLFF. The CDR3 DNA reads TGTGCCAGCAGCTACCAGGACAGGCCAAAACTGTTTTTT. This rearrangement joins TRBV7-9 to TRBJ1-4, with 7 bases fitting TRBD1. The V and J ends lost 4 bases and 10 bases, in that order; junction bases with no gene match: 6. Germline CDR1 reads SEHNR; CDR2 reads FQNEAQ (reference sequence). The CDR3 length is 13 residues.

This clonotype has more than one count but fewer than ten. The CDR3 reads CASSYSKQGFRSTGELFF. CDR3 nucleotide sequence: TGTGCCAGCAGTTACTCGAAACAGGGGTTTCGGAGCACCGGGGAGCTGTTTTTT. The rearrangement joins TRBV6-2 or TRBV6-3 to TRBJ2-2; TRBD1 matches at 7 bases. Germline V gene data show CDR1 as MNHEY and CDR2 as SVGEGT. V lost 0 bases to trimming and J lost 4 bases; unmatched junction nucleotides: 11. The CDR3 covers 18 residues.

About this clonotype itself: A single base separates this from a much larger clone, so it may be a read error. The chain links TRBV12-3 or TRBV12-4 to TRBJ1-2, with 7 bases lining up with TRBD1. The trim removed 5 bases at V and 5 bases at J, leaving 8 bases unmatched. The CDR3 has 14 residues. CDR3 region: CASSQQGRRYGYTF. For the CDR3, the DNA is TGTGCCAGCAGTCAACAGGGGCGACGTTATGGCTACACCTTC.

The chain joins TRBV6-1 to TRBJ2-7; perhaps TRBD2 as D (6 bases). This CDR3 has 15 amino acids. Trimming left V 6 bases short and J 5 bases short, with 20 bases between. The germline V gene encodes CDR1 MNHNS and CDR2 SASEGT. DNA for the CDR3: TGTGCCAGCAGCGACCTCACGACTAGAGGGCACGAGCAGTACTTC. This encodes CASSDLTTRGHEQYF.

This clonotype was counted many times. The chain couples TRBV4-1 to TRBJ1-2, with 9 positions matching TRBD1. Germline-derived CDR1 and CDR2 are MGHRA and YSYEKL. This CDR3 has 15 residues. The V and J ends lost 2 bases and 4 bases, in that order; junction bases with no gene match: 5. The CDR3: CASSQKTGGGYGYTF. The CDR3 region has the DNA TGCGCCAGCAGCCAAAAAACAGGGGGCGGCTATGGCTACACCTTC.

This clonotype is medium-sized within its sample. The CDR3 loop reads CASSQGPGGVFEKLFF. The CDR3 DNA reads as TGCGCCAGCAGCCAAGGGCCCGGGGGCGTTTTTGAAAAACTGTTTTTT. This chain links TRBV4-1 with TRBJ1-4; the D gene is possibly TRBD1 (6 bases). The CDR3 spans 16 residues. Germline assignment: CDR1 MGHRA and CDR2 YSYEKL. Between the trimmed V and J ends, which lost 1 base and 7 bases, there was a span of 16 bases.

This clonotype was seen only a few times. This sequence joins TRBV18 and TRBJ2-2; tentatively, D is TRBD2 (5 bases). The length of the CDR3 is 15 residues. The V end lost 6 bases, the J end lost 7 bases, and 18 bases lay between the germline ends. Germline V gene sequence: CDR1 KGHSH, CDR2 LQKENI. The chain's CDR3 is CASSPTSGVGGELFF. The CDR3 DNA is TGTGCCAGCTCGCCCACGTCCGGGGTCGGCGGGGAGCTGTTTTTT.

This clonotype showed up just a few times. The rearrangement links TRBV6-5 to TRBJ1-1; no clear D gene. Per germline, CDR1 MNHEY and CDR2 SVGAGI. The CDR3 has 12 amino acids. Trimming took off 2 bases at V and 8 bases at J, with 9 bases between the two ends. CDR3 in amino acids: CASSYPKKEAFF. CDR3 sequence (DNA): TGTGCCAGCAGTTACCCTAAGAAAGAAGCTTTCTTT.

In its sample, this clonotype was seen many times. V and J are TRBV28 and TRBJ1-4; weak D call: TRBD1 (5 bases). Germline values: CDR1 MDHEN, CDR2 SYDVKM. Trimming removed 8 bases from V and 4 bases from J, with 14 bases in between. The CDR3 has 14 amino acids. The CDR3 DNA reads TGTGCCAGCCTGCCGGGACTGAGTAATGAAAAACTGTTTTTT. As protein: CASLPGLSNEKLFF.

This clonotype was counted ten times or more. V and J are TRBV7-6 and TRBJ1-1; D possibly corresponds to TRBD1 (5 bases). CDR3 size: 14 residues. Germline V gene sequence: CDR1 SGHVS, CDR2 FNYEAQ. Trimming left V 0 bases short and J 5 bases short, with 10 bases between. CDR3 sequence: CASSLAGRGTEAFF. The CDR3 coding sequence is TGTGCCAGCAGCTTAGCAGGCCGGGGGACTGAAGCTTTCTTT.

In its sample, this clonotype was seen a few times. V and J are TRBV29-1 and TRBJ1-1; D gene ambiguous. V dropped 5 bases and J dropped 0 bases, with 10 bases sitting between them. Germline loops: CDR1 SQVTM, CDR2 ANQGSEA. There are 13 residues in the CDR3. CDR3: CSVLNPLNTEAFF. CDR3 coding DNA: TGCAGCGTTTTAAACCCATTGAACACTGAAGCTTTCTTT.

Ten or more counts support this clonotype. The chain joins TRBV11-1 to TRBJ2-5, with no clear D. The CDR3 length is 15 residues. Per the germline V gene, CDR1 is SGHAT and CDR2 is FQDESV (reference sequence). V lost 4 bases, J lost 2 bases, and 14 bases lay in between. The CDR3 DNA reads as TGTGCCAGCAGCTCGGACCTAATCCGTCAAGAGACCCAGTACTTC. Its protein is CASSSDLIRQETQYF.

This clonotype was counted ten times or more. V usage is TRBV3-1 and J usage is TRBJ2-1, with 7 bases lining up with TRBD2. The CDR3 length is 15 residues. Trimming removed 4 bases from V and 1 base from J; junction bases left unmatched: 4. Germline V gene data show CDR1 as LGHDT and CDR2 as YNNKEL (reference sequence). The CDR3 spells CASSPSSGSYNEQFF. CDR3 coding DNA: TGTGCCAGCAGCCCATCTAGCGGTTCCTACAATGAGCAGTTCTTC.

This clonotype has ten or more counts. The J gene is TRBJ2-7, the V gene TRBV12-3 or TRBV12-4; the match to TRBD1 covers 11 bases. J lost 7 bases, V lost 5 bases, and 4 bases had no gene match. The CDR3 sequence is 13 residues long. CDR3 in DNA: TGTGCCAGCAGTAGCCGGGACAGGGGGGAGCAGTACTTC. It yields the protein CASSSRDRGEQYF.

The chain joins TRBV28 to TRBJ2-4, with D unclear. Germline V gene sequence: CDR1 MDHEN, CDR2 SYDVKM. V shed 5 bases and J shed 0 bases, with 14 bases lying between them. CDR3 length equals 16 residues. As DNA, the CDR3 is TGTGCCAGCAGTGGGCCGGCGGAAATAGCCAAAAACATTCAGTACTTC. This sequence encodes CASSGPAEIAKNIQYF.

This sequence joins TRBV11-2 and TRBJ2-2, with 7 bases aligning to TRBD1. Germline V gene data show CDR1 as SGHAT and CDR2 as FQNNGV. The CDR3 has 16 amino acids. J lost 2 bases, V lost 3 bases, and 6 bases had no gene match. The CDR3 sequence: CASSLVQGFNTGELFF. CDR3 DNA: TGTGCCAGCAGCTTGGTACAGGGGTTTAACACCGGGGAGCTGTTTTTT.

This clonotype was detected ten times or more. The chain combines TRBV9 with TRBJ1-5; tentative D call: TRBD1 (6 bases). There are 14 residues in the CDR3. CDR1 and CDR2 from the germline V gene are SGDLS and YYNGEE. V was clipped by 0 bases and J by 6 bases, with 10 bases between them. The CDR3 protein is CASSVAGAVQPQHF. In nucleotides, the CDR3 is TGTGCCAGCAGCGTAGCAGGGGCGGTTCAGCCCCAGCATTTT.

This clonotype has ten or more counts. V usage is TRBV7-2 and J usage is TRBJ2-2; D not certain. There are 17 residues in the CDR3. Per the germline V gene, CDR1 is SGHTA and CDR2 is FQGNSA. V lost 0 bases to trimming and J lost 0 bases, with 11 bases between them. CDR3 sequence (DNA): TGTGCCAGCAGCTTAGCCTGGGGTGTAGCGAACACCGGGGAGCTGTTTTTT. It is translated as CASSLAWGVANTGELFF.

The chain joins TRBV9 to TRBJ1-2, with 10 bases that match TRBD1. Trimming took 4 bases from V and 2 from J; bases not matched to a gene: 8. The CDR3 consists of 16 residues. The germline gives CDR1 SGDLS, CDR2 YYNGEE. The CDR3 loop is CASSTPATGGNYGYTF. The DNA for the CDR3 is TGTGCCAGCAGCACCCCCGCGACAGGGGGCAACTATGGCTACACCTTC.

This clonotype was seen a handful of times. The chain couples TRBV9 to TRBJ1-1; 7 bases align to TRBD1. CDR1 is SGDLS and CDR2 is YYNGEE in the germline V gene. The CDR3 loop spans 15 amino acids. With V trimmed by 5 bases and J by 1 base, 8 bases remained unmatched. CDR3 protein: CASSTTGQTNTEAFF. The CDR3 DNA reads TGTGCCAGCAGTACCACGGGACAGACGAACACTGAAGCTTTCTTT.

The chain employs TRBV6-5 and TRBJ2-2; 7 nucleotides line up with TRBD1. The CDR3 is 16 residues long. CDR1 MNHEY and CDR2 SVGAGI come from the germline V gene. V lost 6 bases and J lost 5; bases outside the gene matches: 12. The CDR3 DNA reads as TGTGCCAGCAGCCCAATTAGGCAGGGGGATACCGGGGAGCTGTTTTTT. Protein product: CASSPIRQGDTGELFF.

This clonotype was seen ten or more times. This chain joins TRBV20-1 and TRBJ2-7; D uncertain. The V end was cut by 2 bases, the J end by 3 bases, with 14 bases between. Germline V gives CDR1 DFQATT, CDR2 SNEGSKA (reference sequence). This CDR3 has 14 amino acids. The CDR3 DNA sequence: TGCAGTGCTAGAAACTCCGTTTCGGGCTACGAGCAGTACTTC. Residues: CSARNSVSGYEQYF.

This clonotype turned up a few times. This chain connects TRBV7-8 to TRBJ1-5; 7 positions match TRBD1. Germline assignment: CDR1 SGHVS and CDR2 FQNEAQ. The CDR3 spans 14 residues. V trimming: 3 bases; J trimming: 6 bases; junction bases outside the gene matches: 5. The CDR3 coding sequence is TGTGCCAGCAGCTTCAACAGGGGAAGTCAGCCCCAGCATTTT. This sequence encodes CASSFNRGSQPQHF.

The chain is built from TRBV28 and TRBJ2-7; 7 bases agree with TRBD2. Germline lookup yields CDR1 MDHEN and CDR2 SYDVKM. This CDR3 is built from 13 residues. Unmatched junction bases numbered 10, after V lost 10 bases and J lost 4 bases. The DNA of the CDR3 is TGTGCCACCCAGGGAGGGAACCTGTACGAGCAGTACTTC. Its protein product is CATQGGNLYEQYF.

At least ten counts were recorded for this clonotype. This rearrangement joins TRBV13 to TRBJ1-5; D is unclear. Germline values: CDR1 PRHDT, CDR2 FYEKMQ (reference sequence). CDR3 length: 13 residues. The V and J ends lost 0 bases and 6 bases respectively, with 6 bases between them. For the CDR3, the DNA is TGTGCCAGCAGCTTAGGGGGTAGTCAGCCCCAGCATTTT. Translation: CASSLGGSQPQHF. Full variable domain (outside the CDR3, taken from reference TRBV13 and TRBJ1-5): AAGVIQSPRHLIKEKRETATLKCYPIPRHDTVYWYQQGPGQDPQFLISFYEKMQSDKGSIPDRFSAQQFSDYHSELNMSSLELGDSALYFCASSLGGSQPQHFGDGTRLSIL.

This clonotype has a count of ten or more. The genes are TRBV29-1 and TRBJ2-7, with unresolved D. V dropped 4 bases and J dropped 3 bases, with 13 bases sitting between them. Germline V gives CDR1 SQVTM, CDR2 ANQGSEA. The CDR3 runs to 13 residues. CDR3 in DNA: TGCAGCGTTGTTGGCGGAGCCCTCTACGAGCAGTACTTC. This codes for CSVVGGALYEQYF.

A few counts support this clonotype. V and J are TRBV20-1 and TRBJ2-7; 9 bases are a match to TRBD1. The germline V gene encodes CDR1 DFQATT and CDR2 SNEGSKA (reference sequence). The J segment lost 3 bases and the V segment lost 0 bases, leaving 9 bases of the junction unmatched. The CDR3 runs to 16 residues. The CDR3 DNA sequence: TGCAGTGCTAGAGACTCCGCCCGGACAGGGGTCTACGAGCAGTACTTC. Translation: CSARDSARTGVYEQYF.